Included here is one TCR beta chain sequence, with context. What it binds is not known. Deletions cut 3 bases from V and 0 bases from J, with 11 bases between. The CDR3 is made up of 15 amino acids. Germline V gene lookup returns CDR1 LNHDA and CDR2 SQIVND (reference sequence). The data belong to a study of shared clonotypes between healthy human individuals. Whole-study results and caveats: How much donors shared clonotypes was expected to be affected by sequencing depth.

Sorted-subset replicate PCRs used 200 ng of genomic DNA. This amount corresponded to tens of thousands of T cell genomes. Original processing notes: For the immunoSEQ data, sequences were junction-only without quality scores, so filtering differed. Libraries were prepared by immunoSEQ multiplex PCR; TCRdb keeps only in-frame clonotypes and omits some of them. The V and J calls and clone size were taken over from that table, and D and trimming were inferred from the DNA. The sample holds approximately 1,000,000 clones, about 80% seen once. Sequencing was carried out using memory CD4+ T cells from PBMCs. Subset reported: CD45RA-negative fraction. V usage is TRBV19 and J usage is TRBJ1-1; a possible D gene is TRBD1 (5 bases). The receptor was isolated from a man younger than 30 in good health. Some clones in this sample may be carry-over from other donors' samples. CDR3 nucleotide sequence: TGTGCCAGTAGTATTCTCGGGGCGATGAACACTGAAGCTTTCTTT. Its translation is CASSILGAMNTEAFF.